The 26 T cell receptor beta chains in this list originate from one sample, sequenced in a study of blood T cell repertoires in COVID-19. This table comes from immunoSEQ multiplex PCR, and its TCRdb copy is limited to in-frame clones, with some not included. The table has about 320,000 clones, more than 70% seen once. Sequenced sample: peripheral blood. Source of these receptors: a woman between 50 and 59 years old with acute or convalescent COVID-19.

This sequence joins TRBV5-1 and TRBJ2-1, with D perhaps matching TRBD2 (5 bases). Between the trimmed V and J ends, which lost 0 bases and 8 bases, there was a span of 9 bases. The CDR3 extends over 13 amino acids. Germline-derived CDR1 and CDR2 are SGHRS and YFSETQ. CDR3 bases: TGCGCCAGCAGCTTGGGGAATAGCGATGAGCAGTTCTTC. Its translation: CASSLGNSDEQFF.

This chain uses TRBV27 with TRBJ2-1; D might be TRBD2 (5 bases). Trimming removed 5 bases from V and 0 bases from J, with 11 bases in between. The CDR3 sequence is 15 residues long. The germline CDR1 and CDR2 sequences are MNHEY and SMNVEV (reference sequence). The DNA for the CDR3 is TGTGCCAGCAGTCTCGGACTGCGCTCCTACAATGAGCAGTTCTTC. Residues: CASSLGLRSYNEQFF.

The rearrangement uses TRBV9 and TRBJ2-1; 11 bases are a match to TRBD2. V was pared by 0 bases and J by 11 bases, with 10 bases of the junction left unmatched. Germline V gives CDR1 SGDLS, CDR2 YYNGEE. CDR3 size: 16 residues. As DNA, the CDR3 is TGTGCCAGCAGCGTAGCTACTAGCGGGAGTCAGTTCAAGCAGTTCTTC. Its protein product is CASSVATSGSQFKQFF. Full variable domain (missing parts from reference TRBV9 and TRBJ2-1): DSGVTQTPKHLITATGQRVTLRCSPRSGDLSVYWYQQSLDQGLQFLIQYYNGEERAKGNILERFSAQQFPDLHSELNLSSLELGDSALYFCASSVATSGSQFKQFFGPGTRLTVL.

The rearrangement joins TRBV18 to TRBJ2-1; tentatively, D is TRBD2 (5 bases). Trimming shortened V by 5 bases and J by 3 bases, and 17 bases separated the two germline ends. Germline V gene lookup returns CDR1 KGHSH and CDR2 LQKENI. CDR3 length equals 16 residues. CDR3 region: CASSFRRGLVYNEQFF. As DNA, the CDR3 is TGTGCCAGCTCATTCCGGAGAGGGCTCGTCTACAATGAGCAGTTCTTC.

CDR3 coding DNA: TGTGCCAGCAGCCCTAGACAGGGGGCGAGTTTAGGCTACACCTTC. Residues: CASSPRQGASLGYTF. The chain combines TRBV9 with TRBJ1-2; TRBD1 matches 10 bases. The V and J ends lost 4 bases and 8 bases, in that order; junction bases with no gene match: 11. Germline V gene sequence: CDR1 SGDLS, CDR2 YYNGEE. The CDR3 loop spans 15 amino acids.

This sequence joins TRBV28 and TRBJ2-7; D gene uncertain. V was shortened by 8 bases and J by 1 base, with 15 bases between the two germline ends. The CDR3 is 14 amino acids. Germline CDR1 MDHEN, CDR2 SYDVKM. This CDR3 reads CASSFEQTSYEQYF. CDR3 nucleotide sequence: TGTGCCAGCTCCTTCGAGCAGACTTCCTACGAGCAGTACTTC.

This clone showed up just once. The chain uses TRBV5-4 and TRBJ2-2; D perhaps matches TRBD2 (5 bases). V was pared by 1 base and J by 3 bases, with 10 bases between. Looked up from germline, CDR1 is SGHNT and CDR2 is YYREEE (reference sequence). CDR3 length: 15 amino acids. Here the CDR3 reads CASSLREFYTGELFF. The CDR3 DNA sequence: TGTGCCAGCAGCTTGAGGGAGTTTTACACCGGGGAGCTGTTTTTT.

The gene calls are TRBV29-1 and TRBJ1-3, with D unclear. The CDR3 has 15 residues. Trimming removed 4 bases at V and 0 bases at J, with 13 bases between. Germline lookup yields CDR1 SQVTM and CDR2 ANQGSEA. The CDR3 DNA follows: TGCAGCGTTGTGGGTCAGGCGAGCTCTGGAAACACCATATATTTT. This translates into CSVVGQASSGNTIYF.

As regards this clone: The junction shows a germline mismatch at one end, possibly a read error. The V call is TRBV7-7, the J call TRBJ2-1; TRBD2 matches at 8 bases. Germline V gives CDR1 SSHAT, CDR2 FNYEAQ (reference sequence). The CDR3 loop spans 15 amino acids. DNA for the CDR3: TGTGCTAGCAGCAGTACTAGCGGAGCTTACAATGAGCAGTTCTTC. This sequence encodes CASSSTSGAYNEQFF. The full variable domain, in which reference TRBV7-7 and TRBJ2-1 provide the parts outside the CDR3, is GAGVSQSPRYKVTKRGQDVTLRCDPISSHATLYWYQQALGQGPEFLTYFNYEAQPDKSGLPSDRFSAERPEGSISTLTIQRTEQRDSAMYRCASSSTSGAYNEQFFGPGTRLTVL.

The genes are TRBV27 and TRBJ1-2; tentatively, D is TRBD1 (5 bases). Germline CDR1 is MNHEY and CDR2 is SMNVEV (reference sequence). This CDR3 spans 15 amino acids. V was pared by 2 bases and J by 7 bases, with 17 bases between. The CDR3 region has the DNA TGTGCCAGCAGTTTAAGCCGGGGGGGAGCGAGTGGCTACACCTTC. Amino acid sequence: CASSLSRGGASGYTF.

There are a few counts of this clone. CDR3 residues: CASSWDRTQETQYF. Here the CDR3 DNA reads TGTGCCAGTAGTTGGGACAGGACACAAGAGACCCAGTACTTC. The V call is TRBV19, the J call TRBJ2-5; 8 bases are a match to TRBD1. The V and J ends lost 5 bases and 2 bases, in that order; junction bases with no gene match: 4. The CDR3 consists of 14 residues. CDR1 LNHDA and CDR2 SQIVND come from the germline V gene (reference sequence). The full variable domain, rest sourced from reference TRBV19 and TRBJ2-5, is DGGITQSPKYLFRKEGQNVTLSCEQNLNHDAMYWYRQDPGQGLRLIYYSQIVNDFQKGDIAEGYSVSREKKESFPLTVTSAQKNPTAFYLCASSWDRTQETQYFGPGTRLLVL.

The chain recombines TRBV6-2 or TRBV6-3 with TRBJ2-7; D unresolved. The CDR3 length is 12 residues. The germline V gene has CDR1 MNHEY and CDR2 SVGEGT. V gave up 5 bases and J gave up 0 bases, with 5 bases separating them. The CDR3 DNA reads TGTGCCAGCAGTGCGCGCTCCTACGAGCAGTACTTC. Protein sequence: CASSARSYEQYF.

This clone was picked up a small number of times. This chain links TRBV14 with TRBJ1-4, with D maybe TRBD1 (6 bases). Germline loops: CDR1 SGHDN, CDR2 FVKESK. This CDR3 region has 18 residues. Trimming shortened V by 1 base and J by 6 bases, and 21 bases separated the two germline ends. CDR3 loop: CASSQGRAYREWDEKLFF. The DNA of the CDR3 is TGTGCCAGCAGCCAAGGGCGGGCCTACAGGGAATGGGATGAAAAACTGTTTTTT.

J is TRBJ2-2 and V is TRBV24-1; 9 bases fit TRBD1. Trimming removed 4 bases from V and 5 bases from J; junction bases left unmatched: 7. The CDR3 runs 16 residues. In germline, CDR1 is KGHDR, CDR2 SFDVKD. This CDR3 reads CATSDPTGGRTGELFF. In DNA, the CDR3 is TGTGCCACCAGTGACCCGACAGGGGGAAGGACCGGGGAGCTGTTTTTT.

The J gene is TRBJ2-5, the V gene TRBV12-3 or TRBV12-4; D is uncertain. This CDR3 has 13 amino acids. V was clipped by 4 bases and J by 2 bases, with 8 bases between them. CDR3 in amino acids: CASSSGWQETQYF. As DNA, the CDR3 is TGTGCCAGCAGTTCCGGGTGGCAAGAGACCCAGTACTTC.

This chain connects TRBV27 to TRBJ2-1; no firm D call. CDR3 length: 15 amino acids. The germline V and J ends were trimmed by 3 bases and 2 bases, with 11 bases remaining between them. Germline CDR1 reads MNHEY; CDR2 reads SMNVEV (reference sequence). This chain's CDR3 is CASSFFSPAYNEQFF. The CDR3 DNA reads TGTGCCAGCAGTTTTTTTAGTCCCGCCTACAATGAGCAGTTCTTC.

The chain couples TRBV19 to TRBJ2-3; 7 bases align to TRBD2. CDR3 length equals 14 residues. The germline V gene encodes CDR1 LNHDA and CDR2 SQIVND (reference sequence). Trimming cost V 6 bases and J 0 bases; bases outside gene matches: 3. CDR3 loop: CASRRDYSTDTQYF. The CDR3 DNA follows: TGTGCCAGTAGGAGGGACTACAGCACAGATACGCAGTATTTT.

The V and J genes are TRBV4-2 and TRBJ2-2; 7 positions match TRBD2. CDR1 is LGHNA and CDR2 is YNFKEQ in the germline V gene. The V and J ends lost 4 bases and 1 base, in that order; junction bases with no gene match: 9. The CDR3 loop spans 17 amino acids. CDR3 in DNA: TGTGCCAGCAGCCCCGAGGCCACGGGGGGGAACACCGGGGAGCTGTTTTTT. Residues: CASSPEATGGNTGELFF.

J is TRBJ1-1 and V is TRBV11-3, with a weak D call TRBD1 (5 bases). CDR3 length equals 14 residues. Between the trimmed V and J ends, which lost 5 bases and 4 bases, there was a span of 14 bases. Germline assignment: CDR1 SGHNT and CDR2 YENEEA. CDR3 sequence reads: CASSPGGLLTEAFF. CDR3 bases: TGTGCCAGCAGCCCCGGGGGGTTGCTCACTGAAGCTTTCTTT.

The chain links TRBV4-1 to TRBJ1-2, with TRBD1 as a possible D gene (5 bases). V lost 2 bases to trimming and J lost 3 bases, with 10 bases between them. Germline CDR1 and CDR2: MGHRA and YSYEKL. The CDR3 is 14 residues long. The CDR3 bases are TGCGCCAGCAGCCAATCGCAGGGTGACTATGGCTACACCTTC. It yields the protein CASSQSQGDYGYTF.

This clone was recorded a few times. The chain combines TRBV5-1 with TRBJ1-2, with TRBD1 as a possible D gene (5 bases). V lost 3 bases to trimming and J lost 12 bases, with 18 bases between them. This CDR3 has 13 amino acids. CDR1 is SGHRS, CDR2 YFSETQ, per germline. CDR3 bases: TGCGCCAGCAGCTCCTTAGGGCAGGGAGGTAACACCTTC. This sequence encodes CASSSLGQGGNTF.

This rearrangement joins TRBV24-1 to TRBJ1-4; 9 nucleotides line up with TRBD1. The germline V gene encodes CDR1 KGHDR and CDR2 SFDVKD. CDR3 size: 17 residues. V shed 3 bases and J 0 bases; nucleotides not matched to a gene: 4. The CDR3 spells CATSDPGQGATNEKLFF. The CDR3 DNA sequence: TGTGCCACCAGTGATCCGGGACAGGGAGCAACTAATGAAAAACTGTTTTTT.

J is TRBJ1-5 and V is TRBV27; D possibly corresponds to TRBD1 (6 bases). This CDR3 is 13 amino acids long. CDR1 and CDR2 (germline): MNHEY, SMNVEV (reference sequence). The V gene lost 8 bases and the J gene lost 7 bases, with 15 bases spanning the gap. This CDR3 reads CASGTGRGQPQHF. The DNA for the CDR3 is TGTGCCAGCGGCACAGGCAGGGGACAGCCCCAGCATTTT.

The V call is TRBV5-1, the J call TRBJ2-3; 10 nucleotides align to TRBD2. The CDR3 extends over 19 amino acids. The germline V gene encodes CDR1 SGHRS and CDR2 YFSETQ. V was pared by 0 bases and J by 2 bases, with 12 bases of the junction left unmatched. CDR3 nucleotides: TGCGCCAGCAGCTTGGTGGGGACAGGACTAGCGGAGACCACAGATACGCAGTATTTT. This encodes CASSLVGTGLAETTDTQYF. Supplemented by reference TRBV5-1 and TRBJ2-3, the full variable domain reads KAGVTQTPRYLIKTRGQQVTLSCSPISGHRSVSWYQQTPGQGLQFLFEYFSETQRNKGNFPGRFSGRQFSNSRSEMNVSTLELGDSALYLCASSLVGTGLAETTDTQYFGPGTRLTVL.

The rearrangement uses TRBV25-1 and TRBJ1-2; D unclear. V shed 2 bases and J shed 2 bases, with 9 bases lying between them. The CDR3 covers 14 residues. Germline V lookup: CDR1 MGHDK, CDR2 SYGVNS. CDR3 region: CASSEPGYNYGYTF. CDR3 in DNA: TGTGCCAGCAGTGAACCAGGTTACAACTATGGCTACACCTTC.

The chain combines TRBV27 with TRBJ2-4; D possibly corresponds to TRBD1 (5 bases). Germline-derived CDR1 and CDR2 are MNHEY and SMNVEV (reference sequence). The CDR3 has 17 amino acids. Trimming cost V 2 bases and J 0 bases, with 14 bases left between them. The CDR3 DNA is TGTGCCAGCAGTTTAGGGGCGGTGGAAATAGCCAAAAACATTCAGTACTTC. Protein product: CASSLGAVEIAKNIQYF.